The entry below gives a single T cell receptor (beta chain) sequence along with its context. It was healthy bone marrow donors who served as donors. The PCR contained 60 Vbeta and 13 Jbeta primers. Profiled with immunoSEQ multiplex PCR; TCRdb holds only in-frame clones, not every one. Among tens of thousands of clones listed, 74% were seen once. This sample stems from a study of cytomegalovirus exposure and HLA in healthy donors. The sequence derives from a woman younger than 45 in good health and CMV-seropositive. Sequencing used PBMCs.

The CDR3 DNA sequence: TGTGCCAGCAGCACGGGGACACCCCGGGGAGCTTTCTTT. Translating it yields CASSTGTPRGAFF. The V call is TRBV5-4, the J call TRBJ1-1, with a weak D call TRBD1 (6 bases). The germline V gene has CDR1 SGHNT and CDR2 YYREEE (reference sequence). V lost 4 bases, J lost 10 bases, and 17 bases lay in between. The CDR3 sequence is 13 residues long.